Listed below are T cell receptor beta chains from one sample, sequenced in a study of shared clonotypes between healthy human individuals. Profiling relied on immunoSEQ multiplex PCR, and the TCRdb table lists in-frame clones only, not all of them. The data contain 2 million to 3 million clones, approximately 94% of them seen just once; the ten biggest clones take up approximately 0.36%. The sample taken for sequencing was naive CD4+ T cells from PBMCs. These receptors came from a man aged 18 to 29 in good health. Some clones in this sample may be carry-over from other donors' samples. CDR3s include the opening cysteine and the closing phenylalanine or tryptophan. The D gene is left open where the match is weak. Size tells how often a clone was seen (once, few, many) or the class of an expanded clone, and some rows leave it out.

V gene	clone size	D gene	J gene	CDR3 protein	CDR3 DNA
TRBV6-5	-	-	TRBJ1-5	CASRTTDQPQHF	TGTGCCAGCAGGACGACAGATCAGCCCCAGCATTTT
TRBV5-4	-	TRBD2	TRBJ2-1	CASSLLAWGSYNEQFF	TGTGCCAGCAGCTTACTAGCGTGGGGCTCCTACAATGAGCAGTTCTTC
TRBV19	-	TRBD2	TRBJ2-3	CASSMSGTSGRATDTQYF	TGTGCCAGTAGTATGTCCGGGACTAGCGGGAGGGCGACAGATACGCAGTATTTT
TRBV28	-	-	TRBJ1-1	CASTQTGNTEAFF	TGTGCCAGCACGCAAACAGGGAACACTGAAGCTTTCTTT
TRBV19	-	-	TRBJ1-5	CASSIRGGSQPQHF	TGTGCCAGTAGTATAAGAGGAGGGAGCCAGCCCCAGCATTTT
TRBV5-1	-	-	TRBJ2-5	CASSFQRAQGETQYF	TGCGCCAGCAGCTTCCAGCGGGCCCAAGGAGAGACCCAGTACTTC
TRBV6-1	-	-	TRBJ2-2	CASSGTNTGELFF	TGTGCCAGCAGTGGCACTAACACCGGGGAGCTGTTTTTT
TRBV5-1	-	-	TRBJ2-1	CASSFGSVSYNEQFF	TGCGCCAGCAGCTTCGGCAGCGTCTCCTACAATGAGCAGTTCTTC
TRBV28	-	-	TRBJ2-2	CASSSLSYTGELFF	TGTGCCAGCAGTTCTCTTTCTTACACCGGGGAGCTGTTTTTT
TRBV2	-	-	TRBJ2-7	CASKNGRNSYEQYF	TGTGCCAGCAAAAACGGACGGAACTCCTACGAGCAGTACTTC
TRBV27	once	TRBD2	TRBJ2-1	CASRVAGGPYNEQFF	TGTGCCAGCAGAGTAGCGGGAGGGCCCTACAATGAGCAGTTCTTC
TRBV27	once	TRBD1	TRBJ2-7	CASSQDRAFFREQYF	TGTGCCAGCAGTCAGGACAGGGCCTTTTTCCGTGAGCAGTACTTC
TRBV7-9	-	-	TRBJ2-7	CASSLGGFRSYEQYF	TGTGCCAGCAGCTTAGGGGGATTCAGGTCCTACGAGCAGTACTTC
TRBV18	-	-	TRBJ2-7	CASSPDGTAAQYF	TGTGCCAGCTCACCAGATGGGACGGCGGCGCAGTACTTC
TRBV7-2	-	-	TRBJ2-2	CASSSIIWGYTGELFF	TGTGCCAGCAGCTCCATCATCTGGGGGTACACCGGGGAGCTGTTTTTT
TRBV2	-	-	TRBJ2-1	CASNGGRALSEQFF	TGTGCCAGCAATGGGGGCAGGGCTCTGTCGGAGCAGTTCTTC
TRBV2	-	TRBD2	TRBJ2-5	CASSEILAEETQYF	TGTGCCAGCAGTGAAATCCTAGCGGAAGAGACCCAGTACTTC
TRBV4-1	-	TRBD1	TRBJ2-5	CASSQSGTGIQETQYF	TGCGCCAGCAGCCAATCAGGGACAGGGATACAAGAGACCCAGTACTTC